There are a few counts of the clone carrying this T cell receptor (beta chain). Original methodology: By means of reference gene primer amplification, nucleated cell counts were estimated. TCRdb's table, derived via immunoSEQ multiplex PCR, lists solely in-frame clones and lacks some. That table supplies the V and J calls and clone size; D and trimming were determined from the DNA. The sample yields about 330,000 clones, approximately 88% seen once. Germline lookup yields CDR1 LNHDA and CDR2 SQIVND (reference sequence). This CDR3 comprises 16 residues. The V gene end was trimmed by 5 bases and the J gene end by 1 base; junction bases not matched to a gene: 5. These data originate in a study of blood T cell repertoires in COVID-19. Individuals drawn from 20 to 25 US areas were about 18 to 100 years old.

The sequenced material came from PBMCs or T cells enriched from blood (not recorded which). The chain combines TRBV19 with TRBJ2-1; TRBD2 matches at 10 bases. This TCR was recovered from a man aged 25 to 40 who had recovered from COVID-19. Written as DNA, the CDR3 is TGTGCCAGTAGTGGGACTAGCGCTCAATCCTACAATGAGCAGTTCTTC. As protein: CASSGTSAQSYNEQFF. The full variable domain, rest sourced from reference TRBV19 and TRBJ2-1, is DGGITQSPKYLFRKEGQNVTLSCEQNLNHDAMYWYRQDPGQGLRLIYYSQIVNDFQKGDIAEGYSVSREKKESFPLTVTSAQKNPTAFYLCASSGTSAQSYNEQFFGPGTRLTVL.